This TCR beta chain was captured in a study of blood T cell repertoires in COVID-19. Study-wide context: Whether acute or convalescent, the COVID-19 samples came from the United States, Italy and Spain. PBMCs, B-cell-depleted T cells, or T cells were the source of the cDNA or gDNA that made up the material.

CDR3 length: 16 amino acids. The germline V gene has CDR1 MNHEY and CDR2 SVGEGT. The trim removed 0 bases at V and 0 bases at J, leaving 2 bases unmatched. Original methodology: The assay estimated nucleated cells by amplifying reference gene primers. Profiling relied on immunoSEQ multiplex PCR, and the TCRdb table lists in-frame clones only, not all of them. V and J calls plus clone size are reproduced from that table; the DNA served to infer D and trimming. The sample has about 130,000 clones, approximately 88% seen once; the top ten hold 17%. The chain links TRBV6-2 or TRBV6-3 to TRBJ2-3; 8 bases are shared with TRBD2. The source material was peripheral blood. The clonotype was recovered from a woman of 80 years or more with acute or convalescent COVID-19. This chain's CDR3 is CASSYSAGGSTDTQYF. The CDR3, as DNA: TGTGCCAGCAGTTACTCGGCGGGGGGAAGCACAGATACGCAGTATTTT.